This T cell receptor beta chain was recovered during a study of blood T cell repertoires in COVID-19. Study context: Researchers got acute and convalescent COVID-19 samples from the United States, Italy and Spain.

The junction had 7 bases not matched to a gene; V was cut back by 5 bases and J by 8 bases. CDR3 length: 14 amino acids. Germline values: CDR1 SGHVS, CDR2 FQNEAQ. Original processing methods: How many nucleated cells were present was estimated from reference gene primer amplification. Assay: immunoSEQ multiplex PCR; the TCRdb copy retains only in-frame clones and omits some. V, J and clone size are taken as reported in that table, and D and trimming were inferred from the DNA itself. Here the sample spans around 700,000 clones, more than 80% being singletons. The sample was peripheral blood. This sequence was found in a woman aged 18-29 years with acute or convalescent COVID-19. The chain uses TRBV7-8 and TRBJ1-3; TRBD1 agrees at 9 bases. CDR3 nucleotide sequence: TGTGCCAGCAGCGTCGACAGGGGGAGAGACACCATATATTTT. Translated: CASSVDRGRDTIYF.